The next 15 T cell receptor beta chains were all read from a single sample in a study of cytomegalovirus exposure and HLA in healthy donors. Researchers ran the PCR with 60 Vbeta and 13 Jbeta primers. Produced via immunoSEQ multiplex PCR; TCRdb's table is partial and in-frame only. Across tens of thousands of clones, the top ten clones capture 3.8% of the sample. Specimen: PBMCs. The receptor set was obtained from a man between 18 and 29 years old in good health and CMV-seropositive.

V gene TRBV28 combines with J gene TRBJ2-7, with 9 bases identical to TRBD2. Per the germline V gene, CDR1 is MDHEN and CDR2 is SYDVKM. CDR3 length: 17 residues. J was trimmed by 4 bases and V by 5 bases; bases with no gene match: 15. CDR3 sequence: CASSAPAVAGVPYEQYF. CDR3 sequence (DNA): TGTGCCAGCAGTGCGCCTGCGGTAGCGGGAGTTCCATACGAGCAGTACTTC. The whole variable domain, remainder taken from reference TRBV28 and TRBJ2-7, is DVKVTQSSRYLVKRTGEKVFLECVQDMDHENMFWYRQDPGLGLRLIYFSYDVKMKEKGDIPEGYSVSREKKERFSLILESASTNQTSMYLCASSAPAVAGVPYEQYFGPGTRLTVT.

The V call is TRBV29-1, the J call TRBJ2-6; D is possibly TRBD2 (6 bases). The CDR3 spans 15 residues. Trimming removed 0 bases from V and 0 bases from J, with 6 bases in between. Germline CDR1 reads SQVTM; CDR2 reads ANQGSEA. As DNA, the CDR3 is TGCAGCGTTGAAGAGGGAGGCTCTGGGGCCAACGTCCTGACTTTC. Translated, it gives CSVEEGGSGANVLTF.

The rearrangement uses TRBV5-6 and TRBJ2-1; D remains unclear. Per the germline V gene, CDR1 is SGHDT and CDR2 is YYEEEE. Trimming shortened V by 7 bases and J by 0 bases, and 5 bases separated the two germline ends. CDR3 length equals 12 residues. The CDR3, as DNA: TGTGCCAGCGGCACCTCCTACAATGAGCAGTTCTTC. The encoded protein is CASGTSYNEQFF.

This chain links TRBV4-1 with TRBJ2-3, with 12 positions matching TRBD2. With V trimmed by 6 bases and J by 0 bases, 13 bases remained unmatched. Germline CDR1 MGHRA, CDR2 YSYEKL. The CDR3 consists of 19 residues. The CDR3 loop is CASSLTSGGPAPSTDTQYF. DNA for the CDR3: TGCGCCAGCAGTCTGACTAGCGGGGGACCAGCCCCTAGCACAGATACGCAGTATTTT.

The CDR3 region is CASSDRDWQPQHF. CDR3 in DNA: TGTGCCAGCAGCGACAGGGACTGGCAGCCCCAGCATTTT. The genes are TRBV2 and TRBJ1-5; 7 bases map to TRBD1. The trim removed 6 bases at V and 7 bases at J, leaving 6 bases unmatched. Germline loops: CDR1 SNHLY, CDR2 FYNNEI. The CDR3 runs 13 residues.

This chain connects TRBV5-8 to TRBJ1-5, with 7 positions matching TRBD1. Losses at the gene ends were 0 bases for V and 0 bases for J; bases not matched to a gene: 12. The CDR3 has 19 residues. CDR1 is SGHTS and CDR2 is YDEGEE in the germline V gene. CDR3 protein: CASSLAKGAIKYSNQPQHF. For the CDR3, the DNA is TGTGCCAGCAGCTTGGCGAAGGGGGCAATTAAATATAGCAATCAGCCCCAGCATTTT.

The rearrangement uses TRBV5-1 and TRBJ1-1, with D possibly TRBD1 on 5 matching bases. The V gene lost 7 bases and the J gene lost 4 bases, with 17 bases spanning the gap. CDR3 size: 14 residues. Germline CDR1 is SGHRS and CDR2 is YFSETQ. Here the CDR3 reads CASLPGGECTEAFF. The DNA for the CDR3 is TGCGCCAGCCTCCCCGGAGGGGAATGCACTGAAGCTTTCTTT.

The rearrangement uses TRBV18 and TRBJ2-5; D may be TRBD2 (5 bases). The end of the DNA is better explained by TRBJ2-7, so the J call may be wrong. The V gene's germline CDR1 is KGHSH and CDR2 LQKENI. The CDR3 is 19 amino acids. CDR3 sequence reads: CASSPLPASRSGVSYEQYF. As DNA, the CDR3 is TGTGCCAGCTCACCATTACCGGCCTCGAGGAGCGGAGTATCCTACGAGCAGTACTTC.

The rearrangement joins TRBV5-1 to TRBJ2-5, with 8 bases matching TRBD2. CDR3 length: 16 residues. CDR1 SGHRS and CDR2 YFSETQ come from the germline V gene. V gave up 0 bases and J gave up 0 bases; unmatched junction bases: 4. The CDR3 DNA is TGCGCCAGCAGCTTGGTGGTAGCGGGGTACCAAGAGACCCAGTACTTC. It encodes CASSLVVAGYQETQYF.

V gene TRBV28 combines with J gene TRBJ2-1; 7 bases line up with TRBD2. This CDR3 has 16 amino acids. V shed 4 bases and J 4 bases; nucleotides not matched to a gene: 10. Per the germline V gene, CDR1 is MDHEN and CDR2 is SYDVKM. The CDR3 loop is CASSSLGRAPYNEQFF. The CDR3 DNA sequence: TGTGCCAGCAGTTCCCTGGGGAGGGCGCCTTACAATGAGCAGTTCTTC.

This chain links TRBV6-1 with TRBJ1-2; tentative D call: TRBD1 (6 bases). The germline V gene has CDR1 MNHNS and CDR2 SASEGT. V was pared by 5 bases and J by 2 bases, with 12 bases between. This CDR3 has 14 amino acids. The CDR3 DNA reads as TGTGCCAGCAGTCCCCGGACAGCAAACTATGGCTACACCTTC. This codes for CASSPRTANYGYTF.

The V gene is TRBV12-5, the J gene TRBJ2-3, with TRBD2 identical over 12 bases. The CDR3 extends over 15 amino acids. V dropped 8 bases and J dropped 4; count of bases not matched to a gene: 7. In germline, CDR1 is LGHNT, CDR2 FRNRAP. In DNA form, the CDR3 reads TGTGCTAGTACGGCGACTAGCGGGGGTGCAGATACGCAGTATTTT. Its protein product is CASTATSGGADTQYF.

The rearrangement uses TRBV5-8 and TRBJ2-3; TRBD1 aligns across 10 bases. The CDR3 is 15 residues long. Losses at the gene ends were 3 bases for V and 1 base for J; bases not matched to a gene: 2. Germline assignment: CDR1 SGHTS and CDR2 YDEGEE. CDR3 nucleotide sequence: TGTGCCAGCAGCTCGACAGGGGGCGGCACAGATACGCAGTATTTT. Translating it yields CASSSTGGGTDTQYF.

This chain connects TRBV5-8 to TRBJ2-7; D may be TRBD1 (5 bases). Trimming cost V 0 bases and J 0 bases, with 7 bases left between them. The CDR3 is 14 amino acids. The germline V gene has CDR1 SGHTS and CDR2 YDEGEE. CDR3 nucleotides: TGTGCCAGCAGCTTGGGGCAGGGCTCCTACGAGCAGTACTTC. Encoded protein: CASSLGQGSYEQYF.

V is TRBV7-9 and J is TRBJ2-1; TRBD1 matches 7 bases. This CDR3 region has 13 residues. CDR1 and CDR2 (germline): SEHNR, FQNEAQ (reference sequence). With 9 bases clipped from V and 9 bases from J, the junction kept 11 bases outside the gene matches. CDR3 loop: CASSTGQSAEQFF. CDR3 DNA: TGTGCCAGTTCGACAGGGCAGTCGGCTGAGCAGTTCTTC.